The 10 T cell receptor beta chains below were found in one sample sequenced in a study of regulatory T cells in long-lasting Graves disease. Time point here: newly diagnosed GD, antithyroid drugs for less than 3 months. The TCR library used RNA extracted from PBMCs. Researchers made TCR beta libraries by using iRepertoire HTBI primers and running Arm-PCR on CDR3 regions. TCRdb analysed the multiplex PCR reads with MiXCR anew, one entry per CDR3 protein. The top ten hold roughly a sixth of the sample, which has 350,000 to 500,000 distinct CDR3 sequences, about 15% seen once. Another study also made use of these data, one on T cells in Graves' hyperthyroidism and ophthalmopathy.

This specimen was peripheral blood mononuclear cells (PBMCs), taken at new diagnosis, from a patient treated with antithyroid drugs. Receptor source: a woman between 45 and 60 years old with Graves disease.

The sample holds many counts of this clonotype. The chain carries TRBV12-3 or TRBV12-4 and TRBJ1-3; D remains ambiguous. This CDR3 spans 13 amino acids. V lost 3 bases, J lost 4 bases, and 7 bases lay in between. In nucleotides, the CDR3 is TGTGCCAGCAGTTTCAGGACGGGAAACACCATATATTTT. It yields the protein CASSFRTGNTIYF.

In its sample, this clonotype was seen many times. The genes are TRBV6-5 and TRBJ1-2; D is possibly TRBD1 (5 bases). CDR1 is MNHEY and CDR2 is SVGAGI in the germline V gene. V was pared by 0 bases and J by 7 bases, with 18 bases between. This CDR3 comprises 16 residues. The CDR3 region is CASSYSGYSRASGYTF. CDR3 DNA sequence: TGTGCCAGCAGTTACTCAGGGTATTCCAGGGCGAGTGGCTACACCTTC.

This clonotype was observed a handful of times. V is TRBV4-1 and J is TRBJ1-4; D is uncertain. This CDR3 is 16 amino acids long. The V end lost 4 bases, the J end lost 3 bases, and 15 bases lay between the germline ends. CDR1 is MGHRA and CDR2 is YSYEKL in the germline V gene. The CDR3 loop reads CASSPGRRGSNEKLFF. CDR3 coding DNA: TGCGCCAGCAGCCCTGGGCGTCGAGGCTCTAATGAAAAACTGTTTTTT.

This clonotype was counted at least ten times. CDR3 in DNA: TGCAGTGCGGGGACAGGGGGCGCTCAGCCCCAGCATTTT. This translates into CSAGTGGAQPQHF. The chain couples TRBV20-1 to TRBJ1-5; 12 bases map to TRBD1. V lost 6 bases to trimming and J lost 6 bases; unmatched junction nucleotides: 3. The CDR3 is made up of 13 amino acids. Germline V CDR1 and CDR2: DFQATT, SNEGSKA (reference sequence).

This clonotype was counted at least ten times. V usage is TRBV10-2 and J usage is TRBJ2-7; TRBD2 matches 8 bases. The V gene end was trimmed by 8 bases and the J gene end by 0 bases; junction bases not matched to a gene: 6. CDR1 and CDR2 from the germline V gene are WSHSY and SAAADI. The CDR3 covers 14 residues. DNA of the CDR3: TGCGCCAGCCTTAGCGGGACGGACTCCTACGAGCAGTACTTC. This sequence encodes CASLSGTDSYEQYF.

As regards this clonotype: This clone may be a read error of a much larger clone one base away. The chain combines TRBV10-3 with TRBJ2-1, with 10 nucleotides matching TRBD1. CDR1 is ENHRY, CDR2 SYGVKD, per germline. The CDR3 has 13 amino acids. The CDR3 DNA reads TGTGCCACGGAGACAGGGGGCCTGAATGGGCAGTTCTTC. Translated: CATETGGLNGQFF.

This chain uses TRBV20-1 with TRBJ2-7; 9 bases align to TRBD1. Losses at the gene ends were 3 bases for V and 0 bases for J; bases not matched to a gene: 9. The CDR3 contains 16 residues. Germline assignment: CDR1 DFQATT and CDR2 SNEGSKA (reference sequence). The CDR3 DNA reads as TGCAGTGCTAGTCGAGAGGGACAGGGTCGCTCCTACGAGCAGTACTTC. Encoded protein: CSASREGQGRSYEQYF.

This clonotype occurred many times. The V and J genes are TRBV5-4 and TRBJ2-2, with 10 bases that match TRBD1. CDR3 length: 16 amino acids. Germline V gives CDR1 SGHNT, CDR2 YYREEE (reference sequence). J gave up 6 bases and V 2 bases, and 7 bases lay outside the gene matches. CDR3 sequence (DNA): TGTGCCAGCAGCTTACCGGGACAGGGGAAGTCCGGGGAGCTGTTTTTT. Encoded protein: CASSLPGQGKSGELFF.

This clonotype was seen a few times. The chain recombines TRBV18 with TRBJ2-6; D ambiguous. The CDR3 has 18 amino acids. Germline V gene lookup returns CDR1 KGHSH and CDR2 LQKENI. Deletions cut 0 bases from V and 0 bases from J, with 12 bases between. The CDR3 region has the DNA TGTGCCAGCTCACCACCAGGGCAGGTCCTCTCTGGGGCCAACGTCCTGACTTTC. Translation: CASSPPGQVLSGANVLTF.

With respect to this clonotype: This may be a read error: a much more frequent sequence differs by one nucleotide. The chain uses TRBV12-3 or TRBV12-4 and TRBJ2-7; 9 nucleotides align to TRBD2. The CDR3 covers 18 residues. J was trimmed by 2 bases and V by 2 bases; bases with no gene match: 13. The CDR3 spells CASSLLGWASGTPYEQYF. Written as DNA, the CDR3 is TGTGCCAGCAGTTTACTGGGGTGGGCTAGCGGGACCCCCTACGAGCAGTACTTC.